The present entry profiles one TCR beta chain with its context. Its specificity is not known. This sample is part of a study of T cells in Graves' hyperthyroidism and ophthalmopathy. Regarding the study as a whole: Most clonotypes that expanded in the thyroid above 0.001 also showed up in blood. Separating ophthalmopathy from stable hyperthyroidism was achieved by a 13 V-J model.

RNA transcripts provided the source from which TCR beta CDR3 regions were amplified. RT-PCR in the first round (using the HTBI primer set) targeted the TCR CDR3. TCRdb itself ran the multiplex PCR reads through MiXCR, one entry per CDR3 protein. The sample records about 570,000 distinct CDR3 sequences, 40% to 55% being singletons. CDR3 length: 13 residues. The V and J ends lost 8 bases and 8 bases, in that order; junction bases with no gene match: 9. Germline CDR1 is SQVTM and CDR2 is ANQGSEA. Diagnostic decisions used clinical symptoms, serum thyroxine and TRAb, thyroid ultrasound and orbital computed tomography.

The V call is TRBV29-1, the J call TRBJ1-1; 12 bases fit TRBD1. Sequenced input: peripheral blood or thyroid tissue (not recorded which). The clonotype was recovered from an adult woman with Graves' disease, either hyperthyroidism or ophthalmopathy (not recorded which). DNA of the CDR3: TGCAGCAGCCGGGACAGGGGGCTAGGAGAAGCTTTCTTT. Its translation: CSSRDRGLGEAFF.